The 29 T cell receptor beta chains in this list originate from one sample, sequenced in a study of response to subunit inactivated influenza vaccine (dated by TCRdb to the late 2010s). The protocol used for the library was RT-PCR. Instrument used: Illumina HiSeq 2500. The public reads were reprocessed in TCRdb via fastp at Q25 and MiXCR, keeping in-frame beta chains. Each entry is one CDR3 protein sequence, shown with its most common DNA and genes. Here the sample has roughly 630,000 distinct CDR3 sequences; approximately 15% occur a single time. The ten largest clones represent 7.5% to 9% of the sample. The sample was PBMCs from blood, taken 14 days before vaccination. The receptors stem from a man aged 45 to 65 who received an inactivated influenza vaccine. Donor details come from another sample of the same person, matched by shared clones.

This clonotype showed up many times. V and J are TRBV7-8 and TRBJ1-3, with D unresolved. This CDR3 has 14 amino acids. The germline CDR1 and CDR2 sequences are SGHVS and FQNEAQ. V was trimmed by 5 bases and J by 3 bases, leaving 11 bases between them. CDR3 sequence (DNA): TGTGCCAGCAGCCACAGCGGCGGTGGAAACACCATATATTTT. Amino acids: CASSHSGGGNTIYF.

The CDR3 is CASRKREGRSYEQYF. DNA for the CDR3: TGTGCCAGCAGAAAGCGGGAGGGAAGGTCCTACGAGCAGTACTTC. The rearrangement uses TRBV6-1 and TRBJ2-7; TRBD2 aligns across 10 bases. Germline CDR1 is MNHNS and CDR2 is SASEGT. The V gene end was trimmed by 6 bases and the J gene end by 1 base; junction bases not matched to a gene: 6. The CDR3 consists of 15 residues.

The rearrangement uses TRBV20-1 and TRBJ2-3, with 10 nucleotides matching TRBD2. The CDR3 has 17 amino acids. Per the germline V gene, CDR1 is DFQATT and CDR2 is SNEGSKA (reference sequence). Trimming removed 5 bases from V and 0 bases from J; junction bases left unmatched: 11. The CDR3 sequence: CSASYSLAGSSTDTQYF. CDR3 nucleotides: TGCAGTGCTTCCTACTCACTAGCGGGGTCTAGCACAGATACGCAGTATTTT.

For this clonotype: This may be a read error: a much more frequent sequence differs by one nucleotide. This chain uses TRBV3-1 with TRBJ2-2; D not certain. The CDR3 length is 13 residues. Trimming pared 1 base from V and 4 bases from J, leaving 4 bases between. CDR1 and CDR2 from the germline V gene are LGHDT and YNNKEL (reference sequence). CDR3 region: CASSQVVTGELFF. CDR3 bases: TGTGCCAGCAGCCAAGTAGTCACCGGGGAGCTGTTTTTT.

This clonotype was seen only a few times. CDR3 residues: CASSPLQGREQYF. The CDR3 region has the DNA TGTGCCAGCTCACCACTACAGGGCCGCGAGCAGTACTTC. This chain joins TRBV18 and TRBJ2-7; D may be TRBD1 (6 bases). The CDR3 length is 13 residues. Germline V gene lookup returns CDR1 KGHSH and CDR2 LQKENI. Trimming took off 1 base at V and 6 bases at J, with 10 bases between the two ends.

This clonotype was detected only a few times. This chain connects TRBV18 to TRBJ2-1, with TRBD2 identical over 11 bases. Unmatched junction bases numbered 9, after V lost 4 bases and J lost 7 bases. Germline CDR1 and CDR2: KGHSH and LQKENI. The CDR3 extends over 16 amino acids. The CDR3: CASSLIAGGPSNEQFF. The DNA of the CDR3 is TGTGCCAGCTCACTAATAGCGGGAGGGCCTTCAAATGAGCAGTTCTTC.

This clonotype appeared many times. The J gene is TRBJ2-5, the V gene TRBV10-2, with D maybe TRBD2 (6 bases). This CDR3 is 17 amino acids long. The germline CDR1 and CDR2 sequences are WSHSY and SAAADI. Trimming removed 8 bases at V and 1 base at J, with 23 bases between. CDR3 in amino acids: CASSMEKDGRFQETQYF. Here the CDR3 DNA reads TGCGCCAGCTCTATGGAAAAGGACGGGAGATTCCAAGAGACCCAGTACTTC.

This clonotype was detected only a few times. The chain joins TRBV20-1 to TRBJ2-2; 14 bases agree with TRBD2. After removal of 7 bases from V and 4 bases from J, the junction contained 2 bases not matched to a gene. The germline V gene encodes CDR1 DFQATT and CDR2 SNEGSKA (reference sequence). This CDR3 spans 14 amino acids. In nucleotides, the CDR3 is TGCAGTGTAGGGACTAGCGGGAGCACCGGGGAGCTGTTTTTT. Translating it yields CSVGTSGSTGELFF.

This clonotype was detected a few times. The chain carries TRBV20-1 and TRBJ2-2; D is ambiguous. The CDR3 spans 12 residues. Trimming stripped 6 bases from V and 1 base from J, with 6 bases between. The germline CDR1 and CDR2 sequences are DFQATT and SNEGSKA (reference sequence). CDR3 DNA: TGCAGTGCGCTCGGGAACACCGGGGAGCTGTTTTTT. Encoded protein: CSALGNTGELFF.

CDR3 in DNA: TGTGCCAGCAGTTTTCAAGGGACAGGGATCTCCTTGAACACCGGGGAGCTGTTTTTT. It yields the protein CASSFQGTGISLNTGELFF. The J gene is TRBJ2-2, the V gene TRBV28; 9 bases agree with TRBD1. V gave up 3 bases and J gave up 1 base; unmatched junction bases: 12. The length of the CDR3 is 19 residues. From germline, CDR1 is MDHEN and CDR2 SYDVKM.

The chain couples TRBV12-3 or TRBV12-4 to TRBJ2-1, with a weak D call TRBD2 (6 bases). V was pared by 5 bases and J by 3 bases, with 11 bases between. There are 14 residues in the CDR3. CDR3 region: CASSQTRLYNEQFF. CDR3 DNA sequence: TGTGCCAGCAGTCAGACTAGACTCTACAATGAGCAGTTCTTC.

The rearrangement links TRBV7-9 to TRBJ1-2; D perhaps matches TRBD1 (5 bases). CDR3 size: 14 residues. Trimming shortened V by 5 bases and J by 4 bases, and 14 bases separated the two germline ends. CDR1 and CDR2 (germline): SEHNR, FQNEAQ (reference sequence). The DNA of the CDR3 is TGTGCCAGCAGCCTGCGGGACCGCTCCTATGGCTACACCTTC. Residues: CASSLRDRSYGYTF.

The gene calls are TRBV9 and TRBJ2-1; D may correspond to TRBD1 or TRBD2 (6 bases each). Germline lookup yields CDR1 SGDLS and CDR2 YYNGEE. This CDR3 has 15 amino acids. Trimming took off 0 bases at V and 4 bases at J, with 11 bases between the two ends. CDR3 in amino acids: CASSVGGARYNEQFF. CDR3 sequence (DNA): TGTGCCAGCAGCGTAGGGGGGGCTAGATACAATGAGCAGTTCTTC.

This clonotype was picked up a small number of times. J is TRBJ2-7 and V is TRBV6-1; a possible D gene is TRBD1 (6 bases). Trimming removed 5 bases at V and 0 bases at J, with 17 bases between. CDR3 length: 16 amino acids. Looked up from germline, CDR1 is MNHNS and CDR2 is SASEGT. DNA for the CDR3: TGTGCCAGCAGTATGGGACACCCTCCTCTCTCCTACGAGCAGTACTTC. It codes for CASSMGHPPLSYEQYF.

CDR3 in amino acids: CAWSLPGQGAWETQYF. In DNA, the CDR3 is TGTGCCTGGAGCCTGCCGGGACAGGGGGCTTGGGAGACCCAGTACTTC. This chain joins TRBV30 and TRBJ2-5, with 12 bases aligning to TRBD1. The CDR3 totals 16 residues. V trimming: 3 bases; J trimming: 5 bases; junction bases outside the gene matches: 10. Germline values: CDR1 GTSNPN, CDR2 SVGIG (reference sequence).

The chain joins TRBV7-2 to TRBJ1-6, with D possibly TRBD1 on 6 matching bases. Trimming removed 2 bases from V and 9 bases from J, with 14 bases in between. CDR3 length: 15 amino acids. Germline CDR1 SGHTA, CDR2 FQGNSA. Here the CDR3 reads CASSLTTGIFSPLHF. For the CDR3, the DNA is TGTGCCAGCAGCTTAACAACAGGGATTTTTTCACCCCTCCACTTT.

This clonotype was counted once. The chain has TRBV2 and TRBJ1-4; D uncertain. Deletions cut 6 bases from V and 7 bases from J, with 12 bases between. Germline V gene lookup returns CDR1 SNHLY and CDR2 FYNNEI. The CDR3 runs 13 residues. DNA of the CDR3: TGTGCCAGCAGACTGGATCGGGGTGAAAAACTGTTTTTT. It encodes CASRLDRGEKLFF.

This clonotype was counted between two and nine times. This chain uses TRBV28 with TRBJ1-2; 9 nucleotides agree with TRBD1. Germline V gene sequence: CDR1 MDHEN, CDR2 SYDVKM. This CDR3 comprises 16 residues. Unmatched junction bases numbered 7, after V lost 3 bases and J lost 2 bases. CDR3 residues: CASSLAIGQGNYGYTF. CDR3 coding DNA: TGTGCCAGCAGTTTGGCGATTGGACAGGGGAACTATGGCTACACCTTC.

This clonotype turned up a few times. J is TRBJ2-3 and V is TRBV7-2; D is possibly TRBD1 or TRBD2 (7 bases each). This CDR3 has 15 residues. Germline values: CDR1 SGHTA, CDR2 FQGNSA. Trimming took 2 bases from V and 4 from J, leaving 13 bases between them. The CDR3, as DNA: TGTGCCAGCAGCTTACTGACAGGGAGGGCAGATACGCAGTATTTT. As protein: CASSLLTGRADTQYF.

The CDR3 is CSVVWTGTETQYF. CDR3 DNA: TGCAGCGTTGTTTGGACAGGGACGGAGACCCAGTACTTC. V usage is TRBV29-1 and J usage is TRBJ2-5; the match to TRBD1 covers 8 bases. The germline V gene encodes CDR1 SQVTM and CDR2 ANQGSEA. The CDR3 sequence is 13 residues long. The ends lost 4 bases at V and 5 bases at J; junction bases unmatched: 6.

There are a few counts of this clonotype. The chain's CDR3 is CSVEDLQRGIYGYTF. The CDR3 bases are TGCAGCGTTGAAGATCTTCAGCGGGGGATCTATGGCTACACCTTC. V and J are TRBV29-1 and TRBJ1-2, with a possible D match to TRBD1 (5 bases). Trimming took 0 bases from V and 4 from J, leaving 15 bases between them. CDR1 and CDR2 from the germline V gene are SQVTM and ANQGSEA. The CDR3 length is 15 residues.

The V call is TRBV20-1, the J call TRBJ2-5, with a tentative D call TRBD1 (6 bases). Per germline, CDR1 DFQATT and CDR2 SNEGSKA (reference sequence). The CDR3 has 13 residues. V was shortened by 5 bases and J by 5 bases, with 15 bases between the two germline ends. DNA for the CDR3: TGCAGTGCTTCGAGGGGGAAGAGGGAGACCCAGTACTTC. It encodes CSASRGKRETQYF.

This clonotype was seen repeatedly, ten times or more. The genes are TRBV29-1 and TRBJ2-7, with TRBD2 identical over 10 bases. This CDR3 has 16 residues. Unmatched junction bases numbered 8, after V lost 0 bases and J lost 3 bases. Germline CDR1 SQVTM, CDR2 ANQGSEA. CDR3 residues: CSVEDRVLAGNYEQYF. The CDR3 region has the DNA TGCAGCGTTGAAGATCGGGTACTAGCGGGAAACTACGAGCAGTACTTC.

This chain joins TRBV5-1 and TRBJ1-2; D is uncertain. Trimming cost V 1 base and J 4 bases, with 8 bases left between them. The length of the CDR3 is 13 residues. Germline CDR1 is SGHRS and CDR2 is YFSETQ. The CDR3 here is CASSLRDSYGYTF. The CDR3 coding sequence is TGCGCCAGCAGCTTGAGGGATTCCTATGGCTACACCTTC. The full variable domain, completed using reference TRBV5-1 and TRBJ1-2, is KAGVTQTPRYLIKTRGQQVTLSCSPISGHRSVSWYQQTPGQGLQFLFEYFSETQRNKGNFPGRFSGRQFSNSRSEMNVSTLELGDSALYLCASSLRDSYGYTFGSGTRLTVV.

The chain couples TRBV12-3 or TRBV12-4 to TRBJ2-1, with 10 bases aligning to TRBD2. The V segment lost 6 bases and the J segment 15 bases; nucleotides outside the gene matches: 5. CDR3 length equals 11 residues. DNA of the CDR3: TGTGCCAGCAGACTAGCGGGGAGGCTGTTCTTC. It is translated as CASRLAGRLFF.

The sample holds a few counts of this clonotype. The chain couples TRBV11-1 to TRBJ2-5; 12 bases map to TRBD1. The V segment lost 2 bases and the J segment 2 bases; nucleotides outside the gene matches: 9. Germline CDR1 is SGHAT and CDR2 is FQDESV (reference sequence). This CDR3 comprises 18 residues. CDR3 coding DNA: TGTGCCAGCAGCTTAACCGGGACAGGGGGCGAGGGTCAAGAGACCCAGTACTTC. Amino acids: CASSLTGTGGEGQETQYF.

This clonotype was detected only a few times. The chain carries TRBV4-3 and TRBJ2-2, with 7 bases aligning to TRBD2. This CDR3 has 17 residues. From germline, CDR1 is LGHNA and CDR2 YSLEER. V trimming: 7 bases; J trimming: 4 bases; junction bases outside the gene matches: 15. This CDR3 is CASIPRELADVTGELFF. The CDR3 bases are TGCGCCAGCATCCCAAGGGAGCTAGCGGATGTCACCGGGGAGCTGTTTTTT.

This chain connects TRBV30 to TRBJ2-5, with a weak D call TRBD1 (5 bases). Germline CDR1 and CDR2: GTSNPN and SVGIG (reference sequence). The CDR3 loop spans 15 amino acids. Trimming shortened V by 4 bases and J by 2 bases, and 17 bases separated the two germline ends. CDR3 DNA sequence: TGTGCCTGGAAGTGGGGCGGACACCTTCAAGAGACCCAGTACTTC. It is translated as CAWKWGGHLQETQYF.

The V call is TRBV28, the J call TRBJ2-5; possibly TRBD1 or TRBD2 for D (6 bases each). The length of the CDR3 is 14 residues. Trimming took off 4 bases at V and 4 bases at J, with 13 bases between the two ends. Germline V gene data show CDR1 as MDHEN and CDR2 as SYDVKM. CDR3 DNA sequence: TGTGCCAGCAGTTCCGGGGGCGCGTCAGAGACCCAGTACTTC. Translated: CASSSGGASETQYF.